The clone carrying this T cell receptor beta chain was observed once. The antigen remains unidentified. The data are from a study of shared clonotypes between healthy human individuals. V lost 3 bases and J lost 7, with 13 bases in between. The CDR3 extends over 13 amino acids. CDR1 and CDR2 (germline): LNHDA, SQIVND (reference sequence). Per the original data handling: ImmunoSEQ junction-only sequences lacked quality scores, so their filtering differed. Using immunoSEQ multiplex PCR, the repertoire was profiled, and TCRdb retains in-frame clones only, with some absent. V and J calls and clone size are given by that table; D and trimming were obtained from the DNA. The sample lists about 710,000 clones, about 80% occurring once. Study-wide findings and caveats: The represented genetic and exposure-history diversity was limited by the small number of donors.

The origin of this receptor is a woman aged 25 to 39 in good health. Material: memory CD4+ T cells sorted from blood. The subset here: CD45RA-negative fraction. The chain is built from TRBV19 and TRBJ2-7; D may correspond to TRBD1 or TRBD2 (5 bases each). The chain's CDR3 is CASSMRVEGEQYF. The CDR3 region has the DNA TGTGCCAGTAGTATGCGGGTAGAGGGGGAGCAGTACTTC.